This T cell receptor beta chain was found in a study of cytomegalovirus exposure and HLA in healthy donors. The study, taken as a whole, reports: In an earlier analysis, productive rearrangement rates for most beta V segments clustered near 87% or 30%. TRBV6-2, TRBV6-3 and some other V segments were unresolvable in 87-base-pair reads. Researchers reported in a later analysis that a missense DCLRE1C variant was tied to TCR beta V- and J-gene trimming.

V lost 1 base, J lost 6 bases, and 16 bases lay in between. The CDR3 is 16 amino acids. Germline V gene sequence: CDR1 SGHNT, CDR2 YYREEE (reference sequence). Primers for the PCR totalled 60 Vbeta and 13 Jbeta. Authors' processing steps: An analysis that came later counted some 80 million unique TCR beta chains, approximately 12 million shared. The table came from immunoSEQ multiplex PCR; TCRdb's copy has only in-frame clones and leaves some out. The V and J calls and the clone size are those of that table, but D and trimming were determined from the DNA. The profile covers around 130,000 clones, with roughly 72% appearing a single time and approximately 1.7% taken by the ten largest. Comments on this clone: Its antigen is not identified.

The clonotype originates from a woman aged 45-65 years in good health and CMV-seronegative. Sequencing used PBMCs. The V and J genes are TRBV5-4 and TRBJ2-2; D might be TRBD1 (5 bases). The chain's CDR3 is CASSLRQGIIAGELFF. CDR3 sequence (DNA): TGTGCCAGCAGCTTGCGGCAGGGAATTATTGCCGGGGAGCTGTTTTTT.